A single sample is the source of the 29 T cell receptor beta chains below, sequenced in a study of blood T cells in healthy people across ages. Primers used in a second PCR of about 7 to 12 cycles were a sample-barcoded 5' primer and a J-beta primer mix. TCRdb analysed the 5' RACE reads with MiXCR anew, one entry per CDR3 protein. The sample records some 1 million distinct CDR3 sequences, around 43% being singletons. Input material: blood. All receptors derive from a woman between 55 and 75 years old in good health.

The sample holds a few counts of this clonotype. This chain connects TRBV7-8 to TRBJ2-4; no definite D call. Between the trimmed V and J ends, which lost 2 bases and 0 bases, there was a span of 14 bases. Germline CDR1 reads SGHVS; CDR2 reads FQNEAQ. The CDR3 consists of 17 residues. CDR3 coding DNA: TGTGCCAGCAGCTTACGGTCGGTTATCGGAGCCAAAAACATTCAGTACTTC. As protein: CASSLRSVIGAKNIQYF. Full variable domain (rest looked up from reference TRBV7-8 and TRBJ2-4): GAGVSQSPRYKVAKRGQDVALRCDPISGHVSLFWYQQALGQGPEFLTYFQNEAQLDKSGLPSDRFFAERPEGSVSTLKIQRTQQEDSAVYLCASSLRSVIGAKNIQYFGAGTRLSVL.

This rearrangement joins TRBV20-1 to TRBJ2-7; no reliable D call. The CDR3 spans 11 residues. CDR1 and CDR2 from the germline V gene are DFQATT and SNEGSKA (reference sequence). The CDR3 nucleotides are TGCAGACCCACTGGCGGTGGGTTCCAGTACTTC. Residues: CRPTGGGFQYF.

This clonotype was counted between two and nine times. The chain has TRBV12-3 or TRBV12-4 and TRBJ1-2, with a possible D match to TRBD1 (6 bases). CDR3 length equals 17 residues. V was pared by 9 bases and J by 3 bases, with 26 bases between. For the CDR3, the DNA is TGTGCCAGGCTGACTGGGGGCGATTGGGTTTCGTACTATGGCTACACCTTC. It codes for CARLTGGDWVSYYGYTF.

The rearrangement joins TRBV9 to TRBJ2-4, with 8 bases identical to TRBD2. The end of the DNA fits TRBJ2-7 better, so the J call may be wrong. CDR3 length: 20 amino acids. From germline, CDR1 is SGDLS and CDR2 YYNGEE. The CDR3 is CASSPQQDRLELAVTYEQYF. The CDR3, as DNA: TGTGCCAGCAGCCCACAGCAGGATCGCTTGGAACTAGCGGTTACCTACGAGCAGTACTTC.

This clonotype was counted only a few times. J is TRBJ2-5 and V is TRBV6-2 or TRBV6-3, with 11 bases identical to TRBD2. Germline CDR1 is MNHEY and CDR2 is SVGEGT. CDR3 length: 15 residues. The ends lost 5 bases at V and 3 bases at J; junction bases unmatched: 5. This CDR3 is CASSALTSGEETQYF. CDR3 coding DNA: TGTGCCAGCAGTGCCCTGACTAGCGGGGAAGAGACCCAGTACTTC.

The gene calls are TRBV15 and TRBJ2-3, with unresolved D. The V and J ends lost 4 bases and 4 bases respectively, with 18 bases between them. This CDR3 has 16 amino acids. Germline V lookup: CDR1 LNHNV, CDR2 YYDKDF (reference sequence). Here the CDR3 DNA reads TGTGCCACCAGCATTAAGGTCCCCAGGACGGCAGATACGCAGTATTTT. It encodes CATSIKVPRTADTQYF.

This sequence joins TRBV27 and TRBJ1-2; D is perhaps TRBD1 (5 bases). The CDR3 length is 14 residues. Germline CDR1 reads MNHEY; CDR2 reads SMNVEV (reference sequence). V was cut by 3 bases and J by 6 bases, with 14 bases left in between. In DNA, the CDR3 is TGTGCCAGCAGTTTTGGGGACGGGCCAAATGGCTACACCTTC. It is translated as CASSFGDGPNGYTF.

This clonotype was counted between two and nine times. V and J are TRBV9 and TRBJ2-1, with D perhaps assigned TRBD1 or TRBD2 (5 bases each). Germline V CDR1 and CDR2: SGDLS, YYNGEE. Deletions cut 0 bases from V and 5 bases from J, with 12 bases between. The CDR3 is 15 residues long. CDR3 bases: TGTGCCAGCAGCGTAGTAGGGCAGGGAGACAATGAGCAGTTCTTC. Amino acid sequence: CASSVVGQGDNEQFF.

J is TRBJ2-5 and V is TRBV10-3, with 7 bases that match TRBD2. The CDR3 spans 13 residues. CDR1 is ENHRY, CDR2 SYGVKD, per germline. Trimming cost V 8 bases and J 5 bases; bases outside gene matches: 8. This CDR3 is CAISGVGGETQYF. In DNA, the CDR3 is TGTGCCATCTCCGGAGTGGGAGGGGAGACCCAGTACTTC.

The chain couples TRBV6-1 to TRBJ2-3; TRBD2 matches at 7 bases. Germline CDR1 MNHNS, CDR2 SASEGT. V lost 7 bases and J lost 0; bases outside the gene matches: 7. CDR3 length: 15 amino acids. CDR3 sequence reads: CASTSWGGSTDTQYF. The CDR3 coding sequence is TGTGCCAGCACCAGCTGGGGGGGGAGCACAGATACGCAGTATTTT.

This clonotype was observed a handful of times. The gene calls are TRBV7-2 and TRBJ1-2, with D maybe TRBD1 (6 bases). The CDR3 is made up of 13 amino acids. Germline V gives CDR1 SGHTA, CDR2 FQGNSA. Trimming shortened V by 5 bases and J by 4 bases, and 11 bases separated the two germline ends. The DNA of the CDR3 is TGTGCCAGCAGCCCCTGGACAGTCTATGGCTACACCTTC. As protein: CASSPWTVYGYTF.

This clonotype has more than one count but fewer than ten. The CDR3 loop is CASSLIAGGQGNEQFF. The CDR3 DNA reads as TGTGCCAGCAGCCTTATAGCGGGAGGACAAGGCAATGAGCAGTTCTTC. The chain carries TRBV4-2 and TRBJ2-1, with 10 bases lining up with TRBD2. V was pared by 4 bases and J by 6 bases, with 9 bases of the junction left unmatched. Per germline, CDR1 LGHNA and CDR2 YNFKEQ. The CDR3 loop spans 16 amino acids.

V and J are TRBV6-5 and TRBJ2-1, with no clear D. The germline V gene has CDR1 MNHEY and CDR2 SVGAGI. Trimming cost V 6 bases and J 0 bases, with 12 bases left between them. The CDR3 spans 15 residues. The CDR3: CASSPDWFSYNEQFF. Written as DNA, the CDR3 is TGTGCCAGCAGCCCAGACTGGTTCTCCTACAATGAGCAGTTCTTC.

The gene calls are TRBV6-1 and TRBJ1-4; D is perhaps TRBD1 (6 bases). CDR1 MNHNS and CDR2 SASEGT come from the germline V gene. V was clipped by 5 bases and J by 1 base, with 17 bases between them. The length of the CDR3 is 17 residues. The DNA for the CDR3 is TGTGCCAGCAGTCCCAGGGGTATACCTTTAACTAATGAAAAACTGTTTTTT. It codes for CASSPRGIPLTNEKLFF.

V and J are TRBV2 and TRBJ2-1; D is uncertain. V gave up 7 bases and J gave up 7 bases, with 11 bases separating them. Germline V lookup: CDR1 SNHLY, CDR2 FYNNEI. This CDR3 region has 12 residues. This CDR3 is CASMALGNEQFF. As DNA, the CDR3 is TGTGCCAGCATGGCCTTGGGAAATGAGCAGTTCTTC. Combining the CDR3 with reference TRBV2 and TRBJ2-1 gives the whole variable domain EPEVTQTPSHQVTQMGQEVILRCVPISNHLYFYWYRQILGQKVEFLVSFYNNEISEKSEIFDDQFSVERPDGSNFTLKIRSTKLEDSAMYFCASMALGNEQFFGPGTRLTVL.

Comment on this clonotype: One junction end disagrees with the germline gene, perhaps due to a read error. This chain uses TRBV5-1 with TRBJ2-3; 7 bases line up with TRBD2. The CDR3 extends over 17 amino acids. Germline loops: CDR1 SGHRS, CDR2 YFSETQ. The chain's CDR3 is CANSSVVSGGGADTQYF. DNA for the CDR3: TGCGCCAACAGCTCGGTCGTTAGCGGTGGGGGGGCAGATACGCAGTATTTT.

The rearrangement links TRBV24-1 to TRBJ2-3, with D perhaps matching TRBD1 (6 bases). Deletions cut 3 bases from V and 5 bases from J, with 14 bases between. Looked up from germline, CDR1 is KGHDR and CDR2 is SFDVKD. The CDR3 contains 15 residues. The CDR3 spells CATSDRTGFIDTQYF. CDR3 bases: TGTGCCACCAGTGATCGAACAGGGTTTATAGATACGCAGTATTTT.

CDR3 in amino acids: CASSYTGRTYEQYF. CDR3 in DNA: TGTGCCAGCAGTTATACGGGTAGGACCTACGAGCAGTACTTC. This rearrangement joins TRBV12-3 or TRBV12-4 to TRBJ2-7; D not certain. This CDR3 contains 14 residues. With 4 bases removed from V and 2 bases from J, the gap between germline ends came to 12 bases.

V and J are TRBV10-3 and TRBJ1-5; a possible D gene is TRBD1 (5 bases). Germline CDR1 reads ENHRY; CDR2 reads SYGVKD. The CDR3 extends over 13 amino acids. V lost 4 bases, J lost 1 base, and 5 bases lay in between. The CDR3 region has the DNA TGTGCCATCAGTGGGGACAGCAATCAGCCCCAGCATTTT. Residues: CAISGDSNQPQHF.

The rearrangement joins TRBV20-1 to TRBJ2-3; TRBD2 agrees at 11 bases. The V gene end was trimmed by 3 bases and the J gene end by 0 bases; junction bases not matched to a gene: 14. The CDR3 is 19 amino acids. CDR1 and CDR2 (germline): DFQATT, SNEGSKA (reference sequence). The CDR3 spells CSARDFTSGRGGSTDTQYF. CDR3 coding DNA: TGCAGTGCTAGGGATTTTACTAGCGGGAGAGGGGGTAGCACAGATACGCAGTATTTT.

The J gene is TRBJ1-2, the V gene TRBV5-1; D unresolved. This CDR3 contains 15 residues. V was clipped by 0 bases and J by 7 bases, with 16 bases between them. Looked up from germline, CDR1 is SGHRS and CDR2 is YFSETQ. The CDR3 nucleotides are TGCGCCAGCAGCTTGGCCTTGACAAGCCCGCGTGGCTACACCTTC. Translated, it gives CASSLALTSPRGYTF.

This chain's CDR3 is CASSPGGTDNEQFF. The CDR3 bases are TGTGCCAGTTCGCCGGGGGGTACCGACAATGAGCAGTTCTTC. This chain connects TRBV7-3 to TRBJ2-1; 7 bases line up with TRBD2. V was pared by 9 bases and J by 5 bases, with 10 bases of the junction left unmatched. Germline V gene sequence: CDR1 SGHTA, CDR2 FQGTGA. The CDR3 spans 14 residues.

The rearrangement links TRBV7-8 to TRBJ2-1; 7 nucleotides match TRBD1. CDR1 and CDR2 from the germline V gene are SGHVS and FQNEAQ. Trimming took 4 bases from V and 4 from J; bases not matched to a gene: 4. The CDR3 spans 14 residues. CDR3 coding DNA: TGTGCCAGCAGCTCCCGGGGACAGTACAATGAGCAGTTCTTC. It specifies CASSSRGQYNEQFF.

The chain carries TRBV6-1 and TRBJ2-2; D is ambiguous. The length of the CDR3 is 14 residues. V shed 4 bases and J shed 5 bases, with 11 bases lying between them. CDR1 and CDR2 from the germline V gene are MNHNS and SASEGT. This CDR3 is CASSGQRRTGELFF. The CDR3 coding sequence is TGTGCCAGCAGTGGACAACGACGGACCGGGGAGCTGTTTTTT.

This rearrangement joins TRBV5-1 to TRBJ1-2; no clear D gene. The CDR3 consists of 13 residues. Trimming stripped 0 bases from V and 3 bases from J, with 6 bases between. Germline V lookup: CDR1 SGHRS, CDR2 YFSETQ. CDR3 loop: CASSLEYDYGYTF. The CDR3 coding sequence is TGCGCCAGCAGCTTGGAGTATGACTATGGCTACACCTTC.

The chain couples TRBV24-1 to TRBJ2-1, with D possibly being TRBD2 (5 bases). Trimming took off 4 bases at V and 0 bases at J, with 9 bases between the two ends. Germline lookup yields CDR1 KGHDR and CDR2 SFDVKD. CDR3 length equals 15 residues. In DNA form, the CDR3 reads TGTGCCACCAGTGACCCCCGGGGCTCCTACAATGAGCAGTTCTTC. It yields the protein CATSDPRGSYNEQFF.

This chain links TRBV9 with TRBJ2-7, with D possibly being TRBD1 (5 bases). Germline V gene data show CDR1 as SGDLS and CDR2 as YYNGEE. V was pared by 0 bases and J by 1 base, with 11 bases between. This CDR3 is built from 15 residues. The CDR3 DNA reads TGTGCCAGCAGCGTAGCTCCCCAGGGTTCCTACGAGCAGTACTTC. Its translation is CASSVAPQGSYEQYF.

The rearrangement uses TRBV12-3 or TRBV12-4 and TRBJ2-4, with a tentative D call TRBD2 (5 bases). The DNA end lines up better with TRBJ2-5; the J call may be wrong. The CDR3 is 13 residues long. The CDR3 nucleotides read TGTGCCAGCAGACAAACTAGGCGGTGGACCCAGTACTTC. It translates to CASRQTRRWTQYF.

This clonotype has a handful of counts. The chain recombines TRBV5-1 with TRBJ2-3, with TRBD2 matching 12 bases. Germline CDR1 reads SGHRS; CDR2 reads YFSETQ. The CDR3 is made up of 16 amino acids. V was clipped by 4 bases and J by 2 bases; unmatched bases: 5. The chain's CDR3 is CASSIRTSGTTDTQYF. CDR3 DNA: TGCGCCAGCAGCATCCGGACTAGCGGGACCACAGATACGCAGTATTTT.